The subject of this entry is one TCR beta chain. Its antigen is undetermined. The data were obtained in a study of graft-versus-host responses after intestinal transplantation. Across the whole study: Recipients were given multivisceral, liver-intestinal, or isolated intestinal transplants. Every recipient had anti-thymocyte globulin induction and 3 to 4 years of tacrolimus plus steroids. General study points: Peak circulating GvH clone levels were associated with early post-transplant HvG declines. Researchers found GvH clones in recipient marrow, and some showed up first in ileum or blood.

The repertoire was sequenced with immunoSEQ multiplex PCR; TCRdb's copy has only in-frame clones and lacks some. The profile shows nearly 100,000 clones, more than 80% of them singletons. The CDR3 length is 15 residues. The germline CDR1 and CDR2 sequences are MNHEY and SVGAGI. The V gene end was trimmed by 6 bases and the J gene end by 3 bases; junction bases not matched to a gene: 9. The chain joins TRBV6-5 to TRBJ2-7, with 9 bases fitting TRBD1. This sample comprised PBMCs, obtained 450 to 480 days after intestinal transplant. The TCR sequence derives from a human patient who received an intestinal transplant, so some T cells may come from the graft donor. CDR3 DNA: TGTGCCAGCAGCCCAGGAGGGACAGGGAACTACGAGCAGTACTTC. Translating gives CASSPGGTGNYEQYF.